These 23 T cell receptor beta chains originate from one sample sequenced in a study of CD4 T cells in relation to SARS-CoV-2 and coronaviruses. The unexposed donors gave CD4+ T cells in 2011-2018, prior to COVID-19. CD4+ T cells were isolated from the cells after 10 days of culture. Using immunoSEQ multiplex PCR, the repertoire was profiled, and TCRdb retains in-frame clones only, with some absent. The table includes about 11,000 clones, around 68% detected once. No antigen is known for these receptors. Sequencing was performed on CD4+ T cells from PBMCs, cultured in vitro. The receptors stem from a human donor in good health.

A note on this clone: The sample holds other DNA sequences that translate to the same CDR3. The chain has TRBV9 and TRBJ2-7; D is perhaps TRBD1 (5 bases). V lost 8 bases and J 4 bases, leaving 19 bases between the germline ends. The CDR3 is 14 residues long. Germline CDR1 and CDR2: SGDLS and YYNGEE. Written as DNA, the CDR3 is TGTGCCAGTAGCTTAGAATCTGGGGCTTACGAGCAGTACTTC. It is translated as CASSLESGAYEQYF.

The rearrangement joins TRBV5-1 to TRBJ2-3; 7 bases align to TRBD1. Germline-derived CDR1 and CDR2 are SGHRS and YFSETQ. The V and J ends lost 5 bases and 1 base, in that order; junction bases with no gene match: 7. The CDR3 spans 15 residues. This CDR3 is CASSPDREGTDTQYF. As DNA, the CDR3 is TGCGCCAGCAGTCCTGACAGGGAAGGCACAGATACGCAGTATTTT. Full variable domain (outside the CDR3, taken from reference TRBV5-1 and TRBJ2-3): KAGVTQTPRYLIKTRGQQVTLSCSPISGHRSVSWYQQTPGQGLQFLFEYFSETQRNKGNFPGRFSGRQFSNSRSEMNVSTLELGDSALYLCASSPDREGTDTQYFGPGTRLTVL.

This chain connects TRBV3-1 (or the pseudogene TRBV3-2) to TRBJ1-4; D not certain. Trimming took off 2 bases at V and 7 bases at J, with 14 bases between the two ends. Germline CDR1 and CDR2: LGHDT and YNNKEL (reference sequence). The CDR3 extends over 15 amino acids. The DNA of the CDR3 is TGTGCCAGCAGCCAACGTTCTGGGCTGGGTGAAAAACTGTTTTTT. Amino acids: CASSQRSGLGEKLFF.

This chain joins TRBV2 and TRBJ2-4; the D gene is possibly TRBD2 (6 bases). Germline V gene sequence: CDR1 SNHLY, CDR2 FYNNEI. V lost 4 bases and J lost 6, with 10 bases in between. This CDR3 has 13 residues. The CDR3 protein is CASSAGLINIQYF. The CDR3 bases are TGTGCCAGCAGTGCGGGACTTATAAACATTCAGTACTTC.

This clone was detected a few times. The genes are TRBV19 and TRBJ1-3; the D is unclear. The CDR3 has 14 residues. V gave up 3 bases and J gave up 4 bases, with 10 bases separating them. In germline, CDR1 is LNHDA, CDR2 SQIVND (reference sequence). The CDR3 here is CASSITVSGNTIYF. Here the CDR3 DNA reads TGTGCCAGTAGTATTACAGTCAGCGGAAACACCATATATTTT. The whole variable domain, remainder taken from reference TRBV19 and TRBJ1-3, is DGGITQSPKYLFRKEGQNVTLSCEQNLNHDAMYWYRQDPGQGLRLIYYSQIVNDFQKGDIAEGYSVSREKKESFPLTVTSAQKNPTAFYLCASSITVSGNTIYFGEGSWLTVV.

This clone was found once. The chain carries TRBV6-2 or TRBV6-3 and TRBJ1-1, with 9 bases that match TRBD1. V gave up 2 bases and J gave up 4 bases; unmatched junction bases: 8. Germline V gene sequence: CDR1 MNHEY, CDR2 SVGEGT. CDR3 length: 16 residues. CDR3 in DNA: TGTGCCAGCAGTTACCCCTACAGGGGGCAAAGCACTGAAGCTTTCTTT. Translated, it gives CASSYPYRGQSTEAFF.

This chain links TRBV19 with TRBJ2-1, with 11 nucleotides matching TRBD2. Trimming removed 4 bases from V and 7 bases from J; junction bases left unmatched: 12. CDR1 is LNHDA and CDR2 is SQIVND in the germline V gene (reference sequence). CDR3 size: 17 residues. The CDR3 DNA reads TGTGCCAGTAGTAGGCTAGCGGGAGGTTCCAACGGGAATGAGCAGTTCTTC. Translation gives CASSRLAGGSNGNEQFF.

The genes are TRBV2 and TRBJ2-7; 10 bases line up with TRBD1. This CDR3 contains 14 residues. In germline, CDR1 is SNHLY, CDR2 FYNNEI. Trimming cost V 4 bases and J 8 bases; bases outside gene matches: 8. CDR3 loop: CASSGPGQGTKQYF. The CDR3 DNA reads as TGTGCCAGCAGTGGACCGGGACAGGGGACTAAGCAGTACTTC.

This chain uses TRBV4-3 with TRBJ2-1, with TRBD2 identical over 8 bases. V lost 1 base and J lost 9; bases outside the gene matches: 20. Per the germline V gene, CDR1 is LGHNA and CDR2 is YSLEER. This CDR3 contains 19 residues. Written as DNA, the CDR3 is TGCGCCAGCAGCCAAGGCATATCGTGGCGGGAGGACCCCTCCGCTGAGCAGTTCTTC. Protein sequence: CASSQGISWREDPSAEQFF.

The chain combines TRBV5-1 with TRBJ2-5, with 8 bases matching TRBD1. J gave up 5 bases and V 7 bases, and 13 bases lay outside the gene matches. Germline CDR1 and CDR2: SGHRS and YFSETQ. The CDR3 length is 15 residues. For the CDR3, the DNA is TGCGCCAGCGGCGTACTGGACAGGGAGGAGGAGACCCAGTACTTC. Translation gives CASGVLDREEETQYF.

For the CDR3, the DNA is TGTGCCAGCTCACCCCCGGTTTCCGGGGGGCCCCAAGAGACCCAGTACTTC. Its protein product is CASSPPVSGGPQETQYF. The chain recombines TRBV18 with TRBJ2-5; D might be TRBD2 (7 bases). V gave up 3 bases and J gave up 1 base, with 18 bases separating them. The CDR3 contains 17 residues. Germline V gene data show CDR1 as KGHSH and CDR2 as LQKENI.

V is TRBV7-2 and J is TRBJ2-3; maybe TRBD1 (6 bases). The CDR3 runs 16 residues. V was clipped by 4 bases and J by 2 bases, with 16 bases between them. Germline loops: CDR1 SGHTA, CDR2 FQGNSA. This chain's CDR3 is CASSSQGSSFTDTQYF. In DNA form, the CDR3 reads TGTGCCAGCAGCTCCCAGGGGAGTTCTTTCACAGATACGCAGTATTTT. The variable domain in full, completed from reference TRBV7-2 and TRBJ2-3, reads GAGVSQSPSNKVTEKGKDVELRCDPISGHTALYWYRQSLGQGLEFLIYFQGNSAPDKSGLPSDRFSAERTGGSVSTLTIQRTQQEDSAVYLCASSSQGSSFTDTQYFGPGTRLTVL.

The DNA for the CDR3 is TGTGCCTGGAGTATTCTAGCGCCAAAAGAGACCCAGTACTTC. It is translated as CAWSILAPKETQYF. The rearrangement links TRBV30 to TRBJ2-5; tentatively, D is TRBD2 (6 bases). Germline V CDR1 and CDR2: GTSNPN, SVGIG (reference sequence). The V gene lost 2 bases and the J gene lost 3 bases, with 13 bases spanning the gap. The CDR3 contains 14 residues.

V and J are TRBV12-5 and TRBJ2-3; possibly TRBD2 for D (5 bases). This CDR3 is 19 amino acids long. V was shortened by 2 bases and J by 1 base, with 22 bases between the two germline ends. Per germline, CDR1 LGHNT and CDR2 FRNRAP. CDR3 loop: CASGLRVGVGLRGTDTQYF. For the CDR3, the DNA is TGTGCTAGTGGTTTGAGGGTGGGAGTGGGTTTGAGAGGCACAGATACGCAGTATTTT.

The CDR3 DNA reads TGTGCCAGCAGTTACCCAATTCGGAGCGGGAGCCTAAACACCGGGGAGCTGTTTTTT. Its translation: CASSYPIRSGSLNTGELFF. The chain uses TRBV6-2 or TRBV6-3 and TRBJ2-2; TRBD2 aligns across 8 bases. The CDR3 sequence is 19 residues long. Germline-derived CDR1 and CDR2 are MNHEY and SVGEGT. J lost 2 bases, V lost 2 bases, and 13 bases had no gene match.

The J gene is TRBJ1-1, the V gene TRBV5-1; 7 bases agree with TRBD1. Germline-derived CDR1 and CDR2 are SGHRS and YFSETQ. With 4 bases clipped from V and 4 bases from J, the junction kept 7 bases outside the gene matches. The CDR3 covers 14 residues. CDR3 nucleotide sequence: TGCGCCAGCAGCAGCCAACAGGGGAGCACTGAAGCTTTCTTT. Translation: CASSSQQGSTEAFF.

J is TRBJ1-1 and V is TRBV7-9, with D unclear. Germline CDR1 and CDR2: SEHNR and FQNEAQ (reference sequence). This CDR3 has 15 residues. Deletions cut 2 bases from V and 1 base from J, with 11 bases between. Written as DNA, the CDR3 is TGTGCCAGCAGCTTAAGTCTGACGGAGAACACTGAAGCTTTCTTT. This encodes CASSLSLTENTEAFF. Based on the CDR3 plus reference TRBV7-9 and TRBJ1-1, the full variable domain is DTGVSQNPRHKITKRGQNVTFRCDPISEHNRLYWYRQTLGQGPEFLTYFQNEAQLEKSRLLSDRFSAERPKGSFSTLEIQRTEQGDSAMYLCASSLSLTENTEAFFGQGTRLTVV.

The V and J genes are TRBV5-1 and TRBJ1-2, with D unclear. CDR3 length equals 14 residues. V lost 2 bases to trimming and J lost 7 bases, with 15 bases between them. The germline V gene encodes CDR1 SGHRS and CDR2 YFSETQ. The CDR3, as DNA: TGCGCCAGCAGCTTCGATGACTCTGGAAGTGGCTACACCTTC. Its protein product is CASSFDDSGSGYTF.

The rearrangement links TRBV29-1 to TRBJ1-4; 7 bases match TRBD1. V lost 6 bases, J lost 3 bases, and 4 bases stayed unmatched. Germline assignment: CDR1 SQVTM and CDR2 ANQGSEA. There are 13 residues in the CDR3. The CDR3 sequence is CSVQGVANEKLFF. CDR3 in DNA: TGCAGCGTCCAGGGGGTGGCTAATGAAAAACTGTTTTTT.

This clone is a singleton in its sample. The chain couples TRBV5-1 to TRBJ2-3; no clear D gene. Trimming took 4 bases from V and 2 from J, leaving 17 bases between them. CDR1 SGHRS and CDR2 YFSETQ come from the germline V gene. The CDR3 runs 16 residues. The CDR3 sequence: CASSSSRPWTTDTQYF. The CDR3 DNA is TGCGCCAGCAGCAGCAGCCGGCCGTGGACCACAGATACGCAGTATTTT.

V is TRBV19 and J is TRBJ1-5, with D possibly TRBD1 on 5 matching bases. There are 20 residues in the CDR3. CDR1 is LNHDA and CDR2 is SQIVND in the germline V gene (reference sequence). Trimming removed 6 bases from V and 0 bases from J, with 27 bases in between. The CDR3 loop reads CASSSRGTLAGADSNQPQHF. The CDR3 DNA reads as TGTGCCAGTAGCTCCCGCGGCACTCTGGCTGGGGCAGATAGCAATCAGCCCCAGCATTTT.

This clone was seen just once. V gene TRBV12-3 or TRBV12-4 combines with J gene TRBJ2-5; the D is unclear. The CDR3 is 13 residues long. V lost 3 bases, J lost 2 bases, and 7 bases lay in between. CDR3 DNA sequence: TGTGCCAGCAGTTTCAATCGACAAGAGACCCAGTACTTC. This encodes CASSFNRQETQYF.

This clone came up once. V usage is TRBV5-1 and J usage is TRBJ2-5; D is unclear. V was trimmed by 1 base and J by 5 bases, leaving 3 bases between them. CDR1 and CDR2 from the germline V gene are SGHRS and YFSETQ. The length of the CDR3 is 11 residues. The DNA for the CDR3 is TGCGCCAGCAGCTTGAGGGAGACCCAGTACTTC. It is translated as CASSLRETQYF.